The 20 T cell receptor beta chains presented below share a single source sample, sequenced in a study of blood T cell repertoires in COVID-19. Using immunoSEQ multiplex PCR, the repertoire was profiled, and TCRdb retains in-frame clones only, with some absent. The sample consists of some 380,000 clones, about four fifths of them appearing once. Sequenced: peripheral blood. These receptors were collected from a human donor with acute or convalescent COVID-19. The donor label of this sample is uncertain.

This CDR3 is CASSLVGTSPYEQYF. The CDR3 bases are TGTGCCAGCAGCTTGGTCGGGACTAGCCCCTACGAGCAGTACTTC. The chain is built from TRBV5-5 and TRBJ2-7; 9 positions agree with TRBD2. Germline CDR1 reads SGHKS; CDR2 reads YYEKEE (reference sequence). The CDR3 runs 15 residues. The V and J ends lost 0 bases and 2 bases, in that order; junction bases with no gene match: 3.

This clone was counted only a few times. The chain carries TRBV29-1 and TRBJ2-7; D not resolved. The V gene lost 7 bases and the J gene lost 3 bases, with 10 bases spanning the gap. The CDR3 totals 11 residues. Germline lookup yields CDR1 SQVTM and CDR2 ANQGSEA. CDR3 sequence reads: CSAEIVYEQYF. CDR3 nucleotides: TGCAGCGCCGAAATAGTCTACGAGCAGTACTTC.

V gene TRBV2 combines with J gene TRBJ2-1; TRBD2 matches at 9 bases. The CDR3 loop spans 17 amino acids. Germline V gene lookup returns CDR1 SNHLY and CDR2 FYNNEI. V shed 4 bases, J shed 4 bases, and the junction held 11 bases outside the gene matches. DNA for the CDR3: TGTGCCAGCAGTGCTAGCGGGACCAACCTGGAATACAATGAGCAGTTCTTC. Its protein product is CASSASGTNLEYNEQFF.

The chain joins TRBV12-3 or TRBV12-4 to TRBJ1-5, with D unresolved. The CDR3 has 13 residues. Trimming stripped 1 base from V and 5 bases from J, with 6 bases between. CDR3 DNA: TGTGCCAGCAGTTTAGGTGGAGATCAGCCCCAGCATTTT. This encodes CASSLGGDQPQHF.

The chain's CDR3 is CATSRDLDRVVNEQFF. In DNA, the CDR3 is TGTGCCACCAGCAGAGATCTCGACAGGGTCGTGAATGAGCAGTTCTTC. The chain uses TRBV15 and TRBJ2-1, with TRBD1 matching over 7 bases. Per germline, CDR1 LNHNV and CDR2 YYDKDF (reference sequence). The CDR3 runs to 16 residues. The ends lost 0 bases at V and 7 bases at J; junction bases unmatched: 9.

The J gene is TRBJ1-5, the V gene TRBV6-2 or TRBV6-3, with D possibly being TRBD1 (6 bases). Germline V gene sequence: CDR1 MNHEY, CDR2 SVGEGT. CDR3 size: 13 residues. With 2 bases removed from V and 4 bases from J, the gap between germline ends came to 6 bases. Here the CDR3 DNA reads TGTGCCAGCAGTTACACAGGGAATCAGCCCCAGCATTTT. Translating gives CASSYTGNQPQHF.

The chain carries TRBV6-5 and TRBJ2-7, with 7 bases matching TRBD2. Germline CDR1 reads MNHEY; CDR2 reads SVGAGI. This CDR3 is 15 amino acids long. After removal of 0 bases from V and 2 bases from J, the junction contained 4 bases not matched to a gene. CDR3 sequence: CASSYSVGLAYEQYF. For the CDR3, the DNA is TGTGCCAGCAGTTACTCGGTCGGACTAGCCTACGAGCAGTACTTC.

This rearrangement joins TRBV5-1 to TRBJ1-3; D might be TRBD1 (5 bases). V lost 5 bases, J lost 8 bases, and 14 bases lay in between. The CDR3 length is 13 residues. Germline V gene data show CDR1 as SGHRS and CDR2 as YFSETQ. The chain's CDR3 is CASSREGPDTIYF. CDR3 nucleotides: TGCGCCAGCAGTCGGGAGGGGCCCGACACCATATATTTT.

Concerning this clone itself: At one end the junction does not follow the germline gene, possibly because of a read error. CDR3 nucleotide sequence: TGTGCCAGCAACTTAGGAAACGGGGGTAGCACAGATACGCAGTATTTT. Amino acid sequence: CASNLGNGGSTDTQYF. V and J are TRBV7-8 and TRBJ2-3, with a weak D call TRBD2 (6 bases). The length of the CDR3 is 16 residues. Per the germline V gene, CDR1 is SGHVS and CDR2 is FQNEAQ.

The gene calls are TRBV29-1 and TRBJ1-2; the D is unclear. The CDR3 spans 13 residues. V lost 4 bases and J 0 bases, leaving 9 bases between the germline ends. Germline lookup yields CDR1 SQVTM and CDR2 ANQGSEA. CDR3 DNA: TGCAGCGTTGGAGGATTAGCTAACTATGGCTACACCTTC. Encoded protein: CSVGGLANYGYTF.

Regarding this clone: Other DNA sequences from this sample encode an identical CDR3 as well. The chain couples TRBV5-6 to TRBJ1-5; D not resolved. The CDR3 is 12 residues long. In germline, CDR1 is SGHDT, CDR2 YYEEEE. Between the trimmed V and J ends, which lost 2 bases and 4 bases, there was a span of 4 bases. The DNA for the CDR3 is TGTGCCAGCAGCTTACTAAATCAGCCCCAGCATTTT. It is translated as CASSLLNQPQHF.

The chain uses TRBV5-5 and TRBJ1-2, with a possible D match to TRBD1 (6 bases). V was pared by 4 bases and J by 4 bases, with 11 bases between. Germline V lookup: CDR1 SGHKS, CDR2 YYEKEE (reference sequence). The CDR3 runs 13 residues. DNA of the CDR3: TGTGCCAGCAGCAGAACAGGGATCTATGGCTACACCTTC. It codes for CASSRTGIYGYTF.

V usage is TRBV5-5 and J usage is TRBJ1-3; D not certain. CDR1 SGHKS and CDR2 YYEKEE come from the germline V gene (reference sequence). The V end lost 8 bases, the J end lost 3 bases, and 9 bases lay between the germline ends. The CDR3 is 12 residues long. The chain's CDR3 is CASSGFGNTIYF. The CDR3 bases are TGTGCCAGTTCGGGTTTTGGAAACACCATATATTTT.

This clone turned up a few times. This rearrangement joins TRBV11-2 to TRBJ1-2, with D uncertain. The CDR3 contains 14 residues. The V and J ends lost 3 bases and 8 bases respectively, with 16 bases between them. Germline V lookup: CDR1 SGHAT, CDR2 FQNNGV. The CDR3 reads CASSFLDGSGGYTF. CDR3 nucleotides: TGTGCCAGCAGCTTTTTAGACGGGTCTGGAGGCTACACCTTC.

V usage is TRBV15 and J usage is TRBJ1-5, with 7 bases lining up with TRBD1. Germline CDR1 is LNHNV and CDR2 is YYDKDF (reference sequence). The J segment lost 1 base and the V segment lost 2 bases, leaving 5 bases of the junction unmatched. This CDR3 spans 16 amino acids. The CDR3 here is CATSRTKTGSNQPQHF. In DNA, the CDR3 is TGTGCCACCAGCAGAACAAAGACAGGGAGCAATCAGCCCCAGCATTTT.

This clone was counted only a few times. The V gene is TRBV2, the J gene TRBJ2-7; 7 nucleotides line up with TRBD1. V gave up 4 bases and J gave up 4 bases; unmatched junction bases: 4. The CDR3 length is 13 residues. The germline V gene encodes CDR1 SNHLY and CDR2 FYNNEI. The CDR3 DNA sequence: TGTGCCAGCAGTGTGGACAGGAAGTACGAGCAGTACTTC. Its protein product is CASSVDRKYEQYF.

V and J are TRBV19 and TRBJ2-1; 11 nucleotides line up with TRBD2. V was clipped by 10 bases and J by 3 bases; unmatched bases: 5. The CDR3 is made up of 14 amino acids. CDR1 LNHDA and CDR2 SQIVND come from the germline V gene (reference sequence). DNA for the CDR3: TGTGCCACCGGACTAGCGGGCCTCTACAATGAGCAGTTCTTC. Translation gives CATGLAGLYNEQFF. The full variable domain, rest sourced from reference TRBV19 and TRBJ2-1, is DGGITQSPKYLFRKEGQNVTLSCEQNLNHDAMYWYRQDPGQGLRLIYYSQIVNDFQKGDIAEGYSVSREKKESFPLTVTSAQKNPTAFYLCATGLAGLYNEQFFGPGTRLTVL.

Worth noting for this clone: The junction departs from the called germline gene at one end, perhaps through a read error. CDR3 DNA sequence: TGTGTCAGCACTTGGAACACTGAAGCTTTCTTT. Translation: CVSTWNTEAFF. V is TRBV3-1 (or the pseudogene TRBV3-2) and J is TRBJ1-1; no definite D call. The CDR3 has 11 residues. CDR1 and CDR2 from the germline V gene are LGHDT and YNNKEL (reference sequence).

The rearrangement links TRBV4-2 to TRBJ2-1, with 13 bases lining up with TRBD2. The germline CDR1 and CDR2 sequences are LGHNA and YNFKEQ. The CDR3 runs to 17 residues. The J segment lost 8 bases and the V segment lost 0 bases, leaving 7 bases of the junction unmatched. DNA of the CDR3: TGTGCCAGCAGCCAAGACTGGGGGACTAGCGGGAAGGATGAGCAGTTCTTC. This encodes CASSQDWGTSGKDEQFF.

This chain links TRBV3-1 (or the pseudogene TRBV3-2) with TRBJ2-6; 8 positions match TRBD1. The CDR3 runs 20 residues. Losses at the gene ends were 1 base for V and 2 bases for J; bases not matched to a gene: 13. Germline-derived CDR1 and CDR2 are LGHDT and YNNKEL (reference sequence). The CDR3 region is CASSQALGQGDSTGANVLTF. The CDR3 DNA sequence: TGTGCCAGCAGCCAAGCTCTAGGACAGGGAGACTCTACTGGGGCCAACGTCCTGACTTTC.